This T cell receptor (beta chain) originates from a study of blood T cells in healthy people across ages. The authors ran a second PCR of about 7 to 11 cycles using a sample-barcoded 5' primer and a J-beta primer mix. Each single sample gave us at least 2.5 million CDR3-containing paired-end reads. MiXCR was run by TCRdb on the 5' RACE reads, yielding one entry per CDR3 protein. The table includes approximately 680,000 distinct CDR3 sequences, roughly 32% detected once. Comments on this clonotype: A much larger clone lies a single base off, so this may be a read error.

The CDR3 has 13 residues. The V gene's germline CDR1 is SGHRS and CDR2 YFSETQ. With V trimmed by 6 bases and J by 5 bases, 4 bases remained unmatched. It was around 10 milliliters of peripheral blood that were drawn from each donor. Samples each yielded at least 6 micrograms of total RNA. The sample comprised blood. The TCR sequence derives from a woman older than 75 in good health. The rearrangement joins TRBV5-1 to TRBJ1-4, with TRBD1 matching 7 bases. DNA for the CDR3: TGCGCCAGCAACGCGGACAGGAATGAAAAACTGTTTTTT. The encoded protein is CASNADRNEKLFF.